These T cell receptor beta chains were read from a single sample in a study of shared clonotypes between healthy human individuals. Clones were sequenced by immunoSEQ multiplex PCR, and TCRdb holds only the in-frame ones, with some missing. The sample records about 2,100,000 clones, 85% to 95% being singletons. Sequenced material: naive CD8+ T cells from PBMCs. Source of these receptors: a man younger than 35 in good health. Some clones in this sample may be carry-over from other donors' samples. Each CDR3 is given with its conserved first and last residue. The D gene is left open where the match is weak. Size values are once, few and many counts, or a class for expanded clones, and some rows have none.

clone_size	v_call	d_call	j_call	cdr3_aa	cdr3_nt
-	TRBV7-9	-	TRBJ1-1	CASSLAFLGNTEAFF	TGTGCCAGCAGCCTCGCTTTCCTTGGGAACACTGAAGCTTTCTTT
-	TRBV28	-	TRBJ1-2	CASSPAGYGYTF	TGTGCCAGCAGTCCGGCGGGCTATGGCTACACCTTC
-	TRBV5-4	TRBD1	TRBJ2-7	CASSLGTGSGYEQYF	TGTGCCAGCAGCTTGGGGACAGGGTCGGGCTACGAGCAGTACTTC
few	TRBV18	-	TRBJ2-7	CASSPASALSYEQYF	TGTGCCAGCTCACCGGCTAGCGCACTCTCCTACGAGCAGTACTTC
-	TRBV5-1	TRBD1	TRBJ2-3	CASSLGTAVADTQYF	TGCGCCAGCAGCTTAGGGACAGCCGTCGCAGATACGCAGTATTTT
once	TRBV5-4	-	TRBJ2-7	CASSLASGTEQYF	TGTGCCAGCAGCTTGGCTAGTGGTACCGAGCAGTACTTC
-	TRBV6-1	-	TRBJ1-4	CASSAADSINEKLFF	TGTGCCAGCAGTGCCGCGGACAGCATTAATGAAAAACTGTTTTTT
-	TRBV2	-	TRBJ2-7	CASSDEGPPRGGQYF	TGTGCCAGCAGTGACGAGGGCCCGCCCCGGGGAGGGCAGTACTTC
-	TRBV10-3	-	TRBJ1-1	CAISESPTGEGTEAFF	TGTGCCATCAGTGAGTCCCCGACCGGGGAGGGCACTGAAGCTTTCTTT
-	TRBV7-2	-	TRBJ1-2	CASSLDSGTYGYTF	TGTGCCAGCAGCTTAGATAGTGGGACCTATGGCTACACCTTC
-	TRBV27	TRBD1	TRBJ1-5	CASSPTGRNQPQHF	TGTGCCAGCAGTCCGACAGGGCGTAATCAGCCCCAGCATTTT
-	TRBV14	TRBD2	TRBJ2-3	CASSPRGLAGAFSATDTQYF	TGTGCCAGCAGCCCTAGGGGGCTAGCGGGAGCCTTTAGCGCCACAGATACGCAGTATTTT
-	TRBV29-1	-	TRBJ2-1	CSVRGERGQFF	TGCAGCGTCAGGGGAGAACGTGGGCAGTTCTTC
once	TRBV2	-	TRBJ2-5	CASTGRQETQYF	TGTGCCAGCACAGGGAGGCAAGAGACCCAGTACTTC
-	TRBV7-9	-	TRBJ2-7	CASSPPQAYEQYF	TGTGCCAGCAGCCCCCCCCAGGCCTACGAGCAGTACTTC
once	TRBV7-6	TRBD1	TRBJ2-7	CASSYRDRDYEQYF	TGTGCCAGCAGCTACCGGGACAGGGACTACGAGCAGTACTTC
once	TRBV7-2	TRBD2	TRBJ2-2	CASKSGLAFTGELFF	TGTGCCAGCAAATCGGGACTAGCGTTCACCGGGGAGCTGTTTTTT
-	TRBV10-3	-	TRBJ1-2	CAISVPRGILYGYTF	TGTGCCATCAGTGTGCCTCGGGGTATCCTCTATGGCTACACCTTC
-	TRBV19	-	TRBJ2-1	CASSINLARQINEQFF	TGTGCCAGTAGTATCAATTTAGCGCGTCAAATCAATGAGCAGTTCTTC
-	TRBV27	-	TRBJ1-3	CASSLEPAGGNTIYF	TGTGCCAGCAGTTTGGAACCCGCGGGGGGAAACACCATATATTTT
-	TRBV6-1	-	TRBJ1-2	CASMWKGVDGYTF	TGTGCCAGCATGTGGAAAGGGGTGGATGGCTACACCTTC
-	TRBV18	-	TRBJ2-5	CASSPNRDMTETQYF	TGTGCCAGCTCACCGAACCGGGACATGACGGAGACCCAGTACTTC
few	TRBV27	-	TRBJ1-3	CASSLSWPGNTIYF	TGTGCCAGCAGTTTGTCCTGGCCCGGAAACACCATATATTTT
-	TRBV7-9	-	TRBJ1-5	CASSSDYIADQPQHF	TGTGCCAGCAGCTCAGATTATATAGCGGATCAGCCCCAGCATTTT
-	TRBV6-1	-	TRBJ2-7	CASSERRGDSYEQYF	TGTGCCAGCAGTGAAAGGAGGGGGGACTCCTACGAGCAGTACTTC
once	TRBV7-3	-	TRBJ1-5	CASRGIRDNQPQHF	TGTGCCAGCAGGGGCATCAGGGACAATCAGCCCCAGCATTTT
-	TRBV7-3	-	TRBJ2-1	CASSLAERNEQFF	TGTGCCAGCAGTTTAGCGGAGAGAAATGAGCAGTTCTTC
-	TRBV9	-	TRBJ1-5	CASSGAGSQDQPQHF	TGTGCCAGCAGCGGAGCGGGCTCCCAGGACCAGCCCCAGCATTTT
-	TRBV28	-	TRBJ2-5	CASSLPGTEETQYF	TGTGCCAGCAGTTTACCAGGGACCGAAGAGACCCAGTACTTC
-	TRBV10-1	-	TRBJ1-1	CASSNRAGANTEAFF	TGCGCCAGCAGTAATCGGGCAGGGGCGAACACTGAAGCTTTCTTT
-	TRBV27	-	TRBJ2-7	CASSLSATYEQYF	TGTGCCAGCAGTTTATCGGCCACCTACGAGCAGTACTTC
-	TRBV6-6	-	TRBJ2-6	CASSYPAGANVLTF	TGTGCCAGCAGTTACCCTGCTGGGGCCAACGTCCTGACTTTC
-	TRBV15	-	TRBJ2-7	CATSRAGSAHYEQYF	TGTGCCACCAGCAGAGCGGGTTCAGCGCACTACGAGCAGTACTTC
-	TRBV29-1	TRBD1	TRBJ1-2	CSAQQGASYGYTF	TGCAGCGCTCAACAGGGGGCATCCTATGGCTACACCTTC
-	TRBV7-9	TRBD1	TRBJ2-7	CASSGHDRVLYEQYF	TGTGCCAGCAGCGGACACGACAGGGTTTTGTACGAGCAGTACTTC
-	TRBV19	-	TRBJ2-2	CASSTASENTGELFF	TGTGCCAGTAGTACTGCTAGCGAGAACACCGGGGAGCTGTTTTTT
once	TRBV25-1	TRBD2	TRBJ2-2	CASSVREGTATGELFF	TGTGCCAGCAGTGTACGGGAGGGGACGGCCACCGGGGAGCTGTTTTTT
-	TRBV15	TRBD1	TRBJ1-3	CATSREAAGGTSGNTIYF	TGTGCCACCAGCAGAGAGGCGGCAGGGGGAACCTCTGGAAACACCATATATTTT
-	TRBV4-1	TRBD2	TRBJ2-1	CASSQMAGGPEQFF	TGCGCCAGCAGCCAAATGGCGGGGGGCCCTGAGCAGTTCTTC
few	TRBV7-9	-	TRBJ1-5	CASTSGDNHPLTQHF	TGTGCCAGCACCTCGGGGGACAATCACCCTCTGACCCAGCATTTT
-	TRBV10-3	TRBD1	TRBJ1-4	CAISEQGRGTNEKLFF	TGTGCCATCAGTGAACAGGGGCGGGGGACTAATGAAAAACTGTTTTTT
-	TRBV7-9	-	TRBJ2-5	CASSLPPAAQETQYF	TGTGCCAGCAGCTTACCTCCAGCGGCCCAAGAGACCCAGTACTTC
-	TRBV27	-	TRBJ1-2	CASSLGGVKPYGYTF	TGTGCCAGCAGTTTAGGAGGCGTCAAACCCTATGGCTACACCTTC
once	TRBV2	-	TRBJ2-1	CASGPRDNEQFF	TGTGCCAGCGGCCCGAGGGACAATGAGCAGTTCTTC
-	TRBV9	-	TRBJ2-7	CASSAWDNSYEQYF	TGTGCCAGCAGCGCATGGGACAACTCCTACGAGCAGTACTTC
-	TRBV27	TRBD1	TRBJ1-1	CASSPETGWNTEAFF	TGTGCCAGCAGTCCAGAGACAGGGTGGAACACTGAAGCTTTCTTT
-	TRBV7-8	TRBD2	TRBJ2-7	CASSLVLAGASYEQYF	TGTGCCAGCAGCTTAGTACTAGCGGGAGCCTCCTACGAGCAGTACTTC
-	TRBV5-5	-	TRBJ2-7	CASSLGPQYEQYF	TGTGCCAGCAGCTTGGGACCCCAATACGAGCAGTACTTC
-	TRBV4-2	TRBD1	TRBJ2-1	CASSGQGPLNEQFF	TGTGCCAGCAGCGGACAGGGGCCGCTCAATGAGCAGTTCTTC
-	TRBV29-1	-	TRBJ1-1	CSVDRDSSEAFF	TGCAGCGTTGACAGGGATAGTTCTGAAGCTTTCTTT
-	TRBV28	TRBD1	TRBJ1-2	CASSPRQGYGYTF	TGTGCCAGCAGTCCCAGACAGGGTTATGGCTACACCTTC
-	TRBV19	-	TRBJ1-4	CASSIQGSEKLFF	TGTGCCAGTAGTATTCAGGGCAGTGAAAAACTGTTTTTT
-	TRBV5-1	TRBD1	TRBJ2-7	CASSWTGTGKGHEQYF	TGCGCCAGCAGCTGGACCGGGACAGGAAAGGGTCACGAGCAGTACTTC